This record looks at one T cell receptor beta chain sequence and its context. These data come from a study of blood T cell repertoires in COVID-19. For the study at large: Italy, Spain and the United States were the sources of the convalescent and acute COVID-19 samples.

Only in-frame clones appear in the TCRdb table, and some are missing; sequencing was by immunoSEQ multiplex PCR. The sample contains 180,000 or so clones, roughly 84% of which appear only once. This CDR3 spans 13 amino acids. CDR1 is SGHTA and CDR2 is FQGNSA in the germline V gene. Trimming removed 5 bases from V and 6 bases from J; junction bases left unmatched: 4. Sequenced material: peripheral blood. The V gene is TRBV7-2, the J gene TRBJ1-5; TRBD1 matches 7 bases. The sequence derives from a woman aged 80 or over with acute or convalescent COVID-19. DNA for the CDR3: TGTGCCAGCAGCGCCGACAGGGTTCAGCCCCAGCATTTT. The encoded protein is CASSADRVQPQHF.